This TCR beta chain was sequenced during a study of beta chain features in type 1 diabetes. Study-level results: Any PCR bias toward short templates would affect both groups alike. Shortening that was moderate but significant affected the TCRB CDR3s of Type 1 diabetes patients in all four CD4+ subsets. Patients' naive, central memory and regulatory TCRB repertoires appeared more alike than those of healthy donors.

Expressed TCRB transcripts were sequenced because the entire RNA isolate underwent reverse transcription. The method was immunoSEQ multiplex PCR; TCRdb's version includes in-frame clones alone and lacks a portion of them. The sample lists tens of thousands of clones; 45% to 50% were seen once. V was pared by 4 bases and J by 4 bases, with 10 bases between. This CDR3 is 13 amino acids long. Germline CDR1 is SEHNR and CDR2 is FQNEAQ (reference sequence). Sorting based on CD45RO/CCR7/CD25/CD127/CD95/CD27 separated CD4+ naive, central memory, regulatory and stem cell-like memory cells. Purity exceeding 98% was reached by all sorted populations. Comment on this clone: Its matching antigen is unknown.

The sequence came from a young man with type 1 diabetes. Sample: central memory CD4+ T cells from blood. V usage is TRBV7-9 and J usage is TRBJ2-5, with D perhaps TRBD1 (6 bases). CDR3 nucleotides: TGTGCCAGCAGCTCCAGGGGCCGAGAGACCCAGTACTTC. Translating it yields CASSSRGRETQYF. Full variable domain (outside the CDR3, taken from reference TRBV7-9 and TRBJ2-5): DTGVSQNPRHKITKRGQNVTFRCDPISEHNRLYWYRQTLGQGPEFLTYFQNEAQLEKSRLLSDRFSAERPKGSFSTLEIQRTEQGDSAMYLCASSSRGRETQYFGPGTRLLVL.